These T cell receptor beta chains were read from a single sample in a study of OX40 agonist ivuxolimab in advanced cancers. The protocol was immunoSEQ multiplex PCR, while the TCRdb copy is restricted to in-frame clones and leaves out a portion. This sample has tens of thousands of clones, with around 90% found just once. The input for sequencing was CD4+ or CD8+ T cells sorted from blood, taken in a trial of the OX40 agonist ivuxolimab. The receptors come from an adult with an advanced solid tumor such as melanoma, head and neck, liver or kidney cancer. Each CDR3 is given with its conserved first and last residue. D genes are given only for firm matches. For some rows the clone size is stated as once, few or many, or as a class when expanded; others skip it.

clone_size j_call d_call v_call cdr3_nt cdr3_aa
. TRBJ2-5 . TRBV6-5 TGTGCCAGCAGTTACTCGTTTGGGGGTAACCAAGAGACCCAGTACTTC CASSYSFGGNQETQYF
few TRBJ2-3 . TRBV15 TGTGCCACAGGGAAGGGCAACCCTAGCACAGATACGCAGTATTTT CATGKGNPSTDTQYF
. TRBJ1-2 . TRBV9 TGTGCCAGCAGCGGAGCCCCCGTGCGCAACTATGGCTACACCTTC CASSGAPVRNYGYTF
. TRBJ2-7 TRBD2 TRBV30 TGTGCCGCCTCGCGGGCTAGCGGGAGTGCCTACGCCGAGCAGTACTTC CAASRASGSAYAEQYF
. TRBJ2-2 . TRBV7-9 TGTGCCAGCAGCTTACTATCGGCGAACACCGGGGAGCTGTTTTTT CASSLLSANTGELFF
few TRBJ1-1 . TRBV5-5 TGTGCCAGCAGCTCACAGCTCATGAACACTGAAGCTTTCTTT CASSSQLMNTEAFF
. TRBJ1-1 . TRBV2 TGTGCCAGCAGTGAATTAGGCAGGGCTTTCTTT CASSELGRAFF
. TRBJ2-1 TRBD2 TRBV10-3 TGTGCCATCTCGAGGGGTGGCGGGGGGGCCGGGAATGAGCAGTTCTTC CAISRGGGGAGNEQFF
. TRBJ1-5 . TRBV18 TGTGCCAGCTCACCCCCATCCTCCGGGGGGCAGCCCCAGCATTTT CASSPPSSGGQPQHF
. TRBJ2-7 . TRBV20-1 TGCAGTGCTCCGGGCTACTACGAGCAGTACTTC CSAPGYYEQYF
. TRBJ2-2 TRBD1 TRBV5-6 TGTGCCAGCAGCTTGCTAGGACAGGCGGGCACCGGGGAGCTGTTTTTT CASSLLGQAGTGELFF
. TRBJ2-1 TRBD1 TRBV2 TGTGCCAGCTCTCGGGGACAGGGGGCGAGAGATGAGCAGTTCTTC CASSRGQGARDEQFF
. TRBJ1-2 . TRBV4-2 TGTGCCAGCAGCCTTGACGGAAACTATGGCTACACCTTC CASSLDGNYGYTF
. TRBJ2-5 TRBD1 TRBV10-1 TGCGCCAGCGGCGACAGGGGGACCGACCAAGAGACCCAGTACTTC CASGDRGTDQETQYF
once TRBJ1-2 TRBD1 TRBV10-3 TGTGCCATCACTAACGACAGGGGCTATGGCTACACCTTC CAITNDRGYGYTF
once TRBJ1-1 . TRBV5-1 TGCGCCAGCCGTCCCGGTGTTGTCTCTGAAGCTTTCTTT CASRPGVVSEAFF
. TRBJ2-5 TRBD1 TRBV5-6 TGTGCCAGCGGAACTGGACAGGGGCTCTACCAAGAGACCCAGTACTTC CASGTGQGLYQETQYF
. TRBJ1-1 . TRBV7-3 TGTGCCAGCAGCGATCAAGTGAACACTGAAGCTTTCTTT CASSDQVNTEAFF
. TRBJ2-5 . TRBV6-6 TGTGCCAGCAGTCCCCCGGGGGGCCGAGGAGAGACCCAGTACTTC CASSPPGGRGETQYF
. TRBJ2-6 . TRBV2 TGTGCCAGCAGGGCGGCTGGGGCCAACGTCCTGACTTTC CASRAAGANVLTF
. TRBJ2-1 TRBD2 TRBV4-1 TGCGCCAGCAGCCAAGATGCTAGCGGGATGCTCGAGCAGTTCTTC CASSQDASGMLEQFF
. TRBJ2-3 . TRBV4-1 TGCGCCAGCAGCCAAGATCTCACGGGACGCCGAAGTAGCCGGGATACGCAGTATTTT CASSQDLTGRRSSRDTQYF
. TRBJ2-5 . TRBV6-5 TGTGCCAGCAGTTCATCCGGGACCCAGTACTTC CASSSSGTQYF
. TRBJ1-3 . TRBV10-3 TGTGCCATCAGTGAGTCCCGGAACACCATATATTTT CAISESRNTIYF
. TRBJ2-7 TRBD1 TRBV6-5 TGTGCCAGCAGTTACTCCATACAGGGGGACGGCGAGCAGTACTTC CASSYSIQGDGEQYF
. TRBJ2-7 . TRBV6-5 TGTGCCAGCAGTGCAAAGGCAGGGCCCCACTACGAGCAGTACTTC CASSAKAGPHYEQYF
. TRBJ1-2 . TRBV27 TGTGCCAGCAGTTCCCCCCGGGCGGCTAACTATGGCTACACCTTC CASSSPRAANYGYTF
. TRBJ2-5 . TRBV5-6 TGTGCCAGCAGCCCGGGACCGGTGCTCGGAGAGACCCAGTACTTC CASSPGPVLGETQYF
few TRBJ1-1 . TRBV9 TGTGCCAGCAGCCGAAGTGGGAACACTGAAGCTTTCTTT CASSRSGNTEAFF